One and the same sample provided the 15 T cell receptor beta chains below, sequenced in a study of blood T cell repertoires in COVID-19. Assay: immunoSEQ multiplex PCR; the TCRdb copy retains only in-frame clones and omits some. The sample lists about 46,000 clones, approximately 89% occurring once. Specimen: peripheral blood. These receptors originate from a man between 50 and 59 years old with acute or convalescent COVID-19.

V gene TRBV19 combines with J gene TRBJ1-1, with a possible D match to TRBD1 (6 bases). The CDR3 consists of 14 residues. The ends were cut back, 6 bases at V and 3 bases at J, with 14 bases in the middle. From germline, CDR1 is LNHDA and CDR2 SQIVND (reference sequence). The CDR3 here is CASSHFGQYTEAFF. The CDR3 bases are TGTGCCAGTAGCCATTTCGGACAGTACACTGAAGCTTTCTTT.

The rearrangement links TRBV18 to TRBJ1-3, with TRBD1 matching 10 bases. Looked up from germline, CDR1 is KGHSH and CDR2 is LQKENI. The CDR3 is made up of 16 amino acids. Trimming at V came to 6 bases and at J to 4 bases, leaving 9 bases not matched to a gene. CDR3 sequence reads: CASSPSGQGTGNTIYF. DNA for the CDR3: TGTGCCAGCTCGCCGTCGGGACAGGGGACGGGAAACACCATATATTTT. Together with reference TRBV18 and TRBJ1-3, the CDR3 gives the full variable domain: NAGVMQNPRHLVRRRGQEARLRCSPMKGHSHVYWYRQLPEEGLKFMVYLQKENIIDESGMPKERFSAEFPKEGPSILRIQQVVRGDSAAYFCASSPSGQGTGNTIYFGEGSWLTVV.

The J gene is TRBJ1-2, the V gene TRBV6-2 or TRBV6-3; D gene unclear. Trimming removed 0 bases at V and 8 bases at J, with 7 bases between. Germline CDR1 is MNHEY and CDR2 is SVGEGT. The CDR3 extends over 12 amino acids. The CDR3 sequence is CASSYSEGGYTF. CDR3 nucleotide sequence: TGTGCCAGCAGTTACTCGGAGGGAGGCTACACCTTC.

The chain carries TRBV7-8 and TRBJ1-4, with 8 bases fitting TRBD1. Trimming cost V 5 bases and J 5 bases; bases outside gene matches: 4. The CDR3 runs to 14 residues. Germline V CDR1 and CDR2: SGHVS, FQNEAQ. The CDR3 DNA reads as TGTGCCAGCAGCCCTCGGGACAGGAATGAAAAACTGTTTTTT. It yields the protein CASSPRDRNEKLFF.

This chain links TRBV5-6 with TRBJ1-2, with 12 nucleotides matching TRBD1. The CDR3 contains 16 residues. Germline lookup yields CDR1 SGHDT and CDR2 YYEEEE. The V segment lost 5 bases and the J segment 6 bases; nucleotides outside the gene matches: 11. DNA of the CDR3: TGTGCCAGCAGGGGGACCGGGACAGGGGGCCGAGATGGCTACACCTTC. Encoded protein: CASRGTGTGGRDGYTF.

The V gene is TRBV27, the J gene TRBJ1-6, with D unresolved. The V gene lost 4 bases and the J gene lost 6 bases, with 7 bases spanning the gap. Germline V gene sequence: CDR1 MNHEY, CDR2 SMNVEV (reference sequence). The CDR3 is made up of 13 amino acids. The CDR3 loop reads CASSSIANSPLHF. Here the CDR3 DNA reads TGTGCCAGCAGTTCTATAGCTAATTCACCCCTCCACTTT.

This rearrangement joins TRBV2 to TRBJ1-1; D is ambiguous. Trimming took 3 bases from V and 3 from J, leaving 11 bases between them. The CDR3 covers 14 residues. The germline gives CDR1 SNHLY, CDR2 FYNNEI. CDR3 region: CASSDDREDTEAFF. CDR3 DNA sequence: TGTGCCAGCAGTGATGACCGGGAAGACACTGAAGCTTTCTTT.

The chain uses TRBV3-1 (or the pseudogene TRBV3-2) and TRBJ1-4; 11 positions agree with TRBD1. Germline values: CDR1 LGHDT, CDR2 YNNKEL (reference sequence). The trim removed 4 bases at V and 11 bases at J, leaving 12 bases unmatched. This CDR3 comprises 16 residues. The CDR3, as DNA: TGTGCCAGCAGCCGGAGACCGGGACAGGGGGTGGAGAAACTGTTTTTT. Its protein product is CASSRRPGQGVEKLFF.

V is TRBV18 and J is TRBJ1-6; 7 bases match TRBD1. CDR1 and CDR2 (germline): KGHSH, LQKENI. The CDR3 consists of 15 residues. The trim removed 4 bases at V and 7 bases at J, leaving 7 bases unmatched. The CDR3 spells CASSRDRVINSPLHF. For the CDR3, the DNA is TGTGCCAGCTCACGAGACAGGGTCATAAATTCACCCCTCCACTTT.

The rearrangement links TRBV19 to TRBJ2-7, with 7 bases fitting TRBD1. Germline loops: CDR1 LNHDA, CDR2 SQIVND (reference sequence). The CDR3 is 16 residues long. The V gene end was trimmed by 6 bases and the J gene end by 0 bases; junction bases not matched to a gene: 11. The CDR3 is CASSGRDRASSYEQYF. Written as DNA, the CDR3 is TGTGCCAGTAGCGGACGTGACAGGGCGAGCTCCTACGAGCAGTACTTC.

V usage is TRBV10-1 and J usage is TRBJ2-5; 7 nucleotides match TRBD1. CDR3 length: 13 amino acids. The germline V gene encodes CDR1 WNHNN and CDR2 SYGVQD (reference sequence). The V and J ends lost 2 bases and 7 bases, in that order; junction bases with no gene match: 4. The CDR3 sequence is CASSEGTVGTQYF. Written as DNA, the CDR3 is TGCGCCAGCAGTGAGGGGACAGTTGGGACCCAGTACTTC.

This clone came up a few times. The chain uses TRBV7-8 and TRBJ1-1; tentatively, D is TRBD1 (5 bases). CDR3 size: 15 residues. The V end lost 5 bases, the J end lost 2 bases, and 15 bases lay between the germline ends. CDR1 and CDR2 from the germline V gene are SGHVS and FQNEAQ. The DNA for the CDR3 is TGTGCCAGCAGCCCCCGGGGAGGGGTAAACACTGAAGCTTTCTTT. Residues: CASSPRGGVNTEAFF.

V usage is TRBV10-3 and J usage is TRBJ1-1; no reliable D call. Trimming pared 4 bases from V and 1 base from J, leaving 7 bases between. There are 13 residues in the CDR3. Germline values: CDR1 ENHRY, CDR2 SYGVKD. CDR3 sequence: CAISGPENTEAFF. CDR3 DNA: TGTGCCATCAGTGGCCCAGAGAACACTGAAGCTTTCTTT.

This clone has a single count. The rearrangement uses TRBV9 and TRBJ1-2; D gene unclear. V was cut by 3 bases and J by 3 bases, with 12 bases left in between. This CDR3 has 14 residues. Looked up from germline, CDR1 is SGDLS and CDR2 is YYNGEE. DNA for the CDR3: TGTGCCAGCAGCGCAGAACAGAATTACTATGGCTACACCTTC. Protein: CASSAEQNYYGYTF.

The chain uses TRBV24-1 and TRBJ2-3; the D gene is possibly TRBD2 (5 bases). Trimming cost V 5 bases and J 5 bases, with 13 bases left between them. The CDR3 totals 14 residues. Germline V gene data show CDR1 as KGHDR and CDR2 as SFDVKD. CDR3 residues: CATSGGSYVDTQYF. The CDR3 DNA reads TGTGCCACCAGTGGAGGGAGCTACGTAGATACGCAGTATTTT.